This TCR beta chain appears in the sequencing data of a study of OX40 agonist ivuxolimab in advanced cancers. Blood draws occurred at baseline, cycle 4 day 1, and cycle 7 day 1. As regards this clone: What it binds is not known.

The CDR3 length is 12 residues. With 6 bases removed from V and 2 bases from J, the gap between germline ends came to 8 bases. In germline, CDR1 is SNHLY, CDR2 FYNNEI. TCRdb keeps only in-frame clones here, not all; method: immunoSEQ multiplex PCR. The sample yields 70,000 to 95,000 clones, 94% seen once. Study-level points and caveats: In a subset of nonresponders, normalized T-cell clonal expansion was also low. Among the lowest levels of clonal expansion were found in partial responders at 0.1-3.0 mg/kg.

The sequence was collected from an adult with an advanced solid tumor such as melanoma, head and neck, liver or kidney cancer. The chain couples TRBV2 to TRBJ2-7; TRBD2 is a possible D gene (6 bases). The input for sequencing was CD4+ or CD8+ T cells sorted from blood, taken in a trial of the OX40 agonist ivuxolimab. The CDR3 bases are TGTGCCAGCAGGGGGGGAACCTACGAGCAGTACTTC. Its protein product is CASRGGTYEQYF.